A selection of T cell receptor beta chains follows, all from one sample in a study of a mutant IDH1 vaccine in newly diagnosed glioma. These receptors have no identified antigens. Profiled with immunoSEQ multiplex PCR; TCRdb holds only in-frame clones, not every one. The sample consists of some 40,000 clones, 75% of them appearing once. The sequences come from PBMCs, collected from a glioma patient whose treatment included an IDH1 peptide vaccine. These receptors were collected from a man aged 40-55 years with glioma. CDR3s include the opening cysteine and the closing phenylalanine or tryptophan. Each record gives: clone size, V gene, J gene, D gene, CDR3 protein, CDR3 DNA. D genes are given only for firm matches. For some rows the clone size is stated as once, few or many, or as a class when expanded; others skip it.

clone_size: -
v_call: TRBV6-1
j_call: TRBJ1-5
d_call: -
cdr3_aa: CASSELPDTSSNQPQHF
cdr3_nt: TGTGCCAGCAGTGAACTCCCGGACACCTCTAGCAATCAGCCCCAGCATTTT

clone_size: once
v_call: TRBV7-2
j_call: TRBJ1-1
d_call: -
cdr3_aa: CASSSGAQTGTEAFF
cdr3_nt: TGTGCCAGCAGCTCAGGGGCCCAAACAGGCACTGAAGCTTTCTTT

clone_size: -
v_call: TRBV7-2
j_call: TRBJ2-1
d_call: -
cdr3_aa: CASSPGPNSNEQFF
cdr3_nt: TGTGCCAGCAGCCCCGGGCCCAACTCTAATGAGCAGTTCTTC

clone_size: -
v_call: TRBV7-2
j_call: TRBJ2-1
d_call: TRBD1
cdr3_aa: CASSLVDRGDNEQFF
cdr3_nt: TGTGCCAGCAGCTTAGTAGACAGGGGAGACAATGAGCAGTTCTTC

clone_size: -
v_call: TRBV6-5
j_call: TRBJ1-5
d_call: -
cdr3_aa: CASMKAANQPQHF
cdr3_nt: TGTGCCAGCATGAAGGCAGCTAATCAGCCCCAGCATTTT

clone_size: -
v_call: TRBV9
j_call: TRBJ1-2
d_call: TRBD1
cdr3_aa: CASSARRTGGSSGYTF
cdr3_nt: TGTGCCAGCAGCGCGCGCCGGACAGGGGGTAGCAGTGGCTACACCTTC

clone_size: once
v_call: TRBV5-1
j_call: TRBJ2-2
d_call: -
cdr3_aa: CASSSGTWPAGELFF
cdr3_nt: TGCGCCAGTTCCTCCGGGACGTGGCCCGCCGGGGAGCTGTTTTTT

clone_size: -
v_call: TRBV4-1
j_call: TRBJ1-6
d_call: -
cdr3_aa: CASSQADMERLSSYNSPLHF
cdr3_nt: TGCGCCAGCAGCCAGGCGGACATGGAGAGATTAAGCTCCTATAATTCACCCCTCCACTTT

clone_size: few
v_call: TRBV6-1
j_call: TRBJ2-7
d_call: -
cdr3_aa: CASSWGARSYEQYF
cdr3_nt: TGTGCCAGCAGTTGGGGGGCCCGGTCCTACGAGCAGTACTTC

clone_size: -
v_call: TRBV7-9
j_call: TRBJ2-7
d_call: -
cdr3_aa: CASSLGISIEQYF
cdr3_nt: TGTGCCAGCAGCTTAGGAATAAGTATCGAGCAGTACTTC

clone_size: -
v_call: TRBV7-9
j_call: TRBJ1-4
d_call: -
cdr3_aa: CASSFFPYEKLFF
cdr3_nt: TGTGCCAGCAGCTTTTTCCCCTATGAAAAACTGTTTTTT

clone_size: -
v_call: TRBV30
j_call: TRBJ2-1
d_call: TRBD2
cdr3_aa: CAWMGGPYNEQFF
cdr3_nt: TGTGCCTGGATGGGAGGGCCCTACAATGAGCAGTTCTTC

clone_size: -
v_call: TRBV19
j_call: TRBJ2-5
d_call: -
cdr3_aa: CASSSSSGTQYF
cdr3_nt: TGTGCCAGTAGTTCCTCTAGTGGGACCCAGTACTTC

clone_size: few
v_call: TRBV9
j_call: TRBJ1-2
d_call: TRBD1
cdr3_aa: CASSVAGGGYGYTF
cdr3_nt: TGTGCCAGCAGCGTAGCAGGGGGAGGCTATGGCTACACCTTC

clone_size: -
v_call: TRBV5-1
j_call: TRBJ1-1
d_call: -
cdr3_aa: CASSLQDKTEAFF
cdr3_nt: TGCGCCAGCAGCTTACAGGATAAGACTGAAGCTTTCTTT

clone_size: -
v_call: TRBV4-2
j_call: TRBJ2-7
d_call: TRBD2
cdr3_aa: CASSQGLGLDSYEQYF
cdr3_nt: TGTGCCAGCAGCCAAGGGTTGGGACTAGACTCCTACGAGCAGTACTTC

clone_size: -
v_call: TRBV7-2
j_call: TRBJ2-1
d_call: -
cdr3_aa: CASSLFHNEQFF
cdr3_nt: TGTGCCAGCAGCTTATTCCACAATGAGCAGTTCTTC

clone_size: -
v_call: TRBV5-1
j_call: TRBJ2-5
d_call: -
cdr3_aa: CASSLARFKGRETQYF
cdr3_nt: TGCGCCAGCAGCTTGGCCCGGTTTAAGGGCCGGGAGACCCAGTACTTC

clone_size: -
v_call: TRBV5-1
j_call: TRBJ2-3
d_call: -
cdr3_aa: CASSLEVTPDTQYF
cdr3_nt: TGCGCCAGCAGCTTGGAGGTAACCCCAGATACGCAGTATTTT

clone_size: -
v_call: TRBV9
j_call: TRBJ2-1
d_call: TRBD1
cdr3_aa: CASSVAPGQVGNEQFF
cdr3_nt: TGTGCCAGCAGCGTAGCACCTGGACAGGTGGGCAATGAGCAGTTCTTC

clone_size: -
v_call: TRBV5-1
j_call: TRBJ2-2
d_call: TRBD2
cdr3_aa: CASSPEGTIYTGELFF
cdr3_nt: TGCGCCAGCAGCCCGGAGGGGACTATCTACACCGGGGAGCTGTTTTTT

clone_size: few
v_call: TRBV6-5
j_call: TRBJ1-5
d_call: -
cdr3_aa: CASSQTAYQPQHF
cdr3_nt: TGTGCCAGCAGCCAGACAGCCTATCAGCCCCAGCATTTT

clone_size: few
v_call: TRBV4-1
j_call: TRBJ1-1
d_call: TRBD1
cdr3_aa: CASKLTGEEAFF
cdr3_nt: TGCGCCAGCAAATTGACAGGGGAGGAAGCTTTCTTT

clone_size: -
v_call: TRBV19
j_call: TRBJ2-1
d_call: TRBD2
cdr3_aa: CAVSGLADYNEQFF
cdr3_nt: TGTGCCGTATCGGGACTAGCGGATTACAATGAGCAGTTCTTC

clone_size: -
v_call: TRBV19
j_call: TRBJ1-1
d_call: -
cdr3_aa: CASTGRNTEAFF
cdr3_nt: TGTGCCAGCACAGGGCGGAACACTGAAGCTTTCTTT

clone_size: few
v_call: TRBV18
j_call: TRBJ2-1
d_call: TRBD1
cdr3_aa: CASSPQGANNEQFF
cdr3_nt: TGTGCCAGCTCACCACAGGGGGCTAACAATGAGCAGTTCTTC

clone_size: -
v_call: TRBV11-3
j_call: TRBJ1-2
d_call: -
cdr3_aa: CASSLDNRREPTGYTF
cdr3_nt: TGTGCCAGCAGCTTAGATAACCGGAGGGAACCTACTGGCTACACCTTC

clone_size: -
v_call: TRBV14
j_call: TRBJ2-2
d_call: TRBD1
cdr3_aa: CASSQGRGSGELFF
cdr3_nt: TGTGCCAGCAGCCAGGGCAGGGGGTCCGGGGAGCTGTTTTTT

clone_size: -
v_call: TRBV2
j_call: TRBJ2-7
d_call: -
cdr3_aa: CASSDPGAESSYEQYF
cdr3_nt: TGTGCCAGCAGTGACCCCGGGGCGGAGAGCTCCTACGAGCAGTACTTC

clone_size: -
v_call: TRBV19
j_call: TRBJ1-2
d_call: TRBD1
cdr3_aa: CASSGSGGYYNGYTF
cdr3_nt: TGTGCCAGTAGTGGCTCAGGGGGTTATTATAATGGCTACACCTTC

clone_size: -
v_call: TRBV16
j_call: TRBJ1-3
d_call: TRBD1
cdr3_aa: CASSPTGQSSGNTIYF
cdr3_nt: TGTGCCAGCAGCCCTACGGGACAGAGCTCTGGAAACACCATATATTTT

clone_size: -
v_call: TRBV6-5
j_call: TRBJ1-2
d_call: -
cdr3_aa: CASSYSIGINYGYTF
cdr3_nt: TGTGCCAGCAGTTACTCGATCGGGATTAACTATGGCTACACCTTC

clone_size: -
v_call: TRBV7-9
j_call: TRBJ2-2
d_call: -
cdr3_aa: CASRTENTGELFF
cdr3_nt: TGTGCCAGCAGGACAGAGAACACCGGGGAGCTGTTTTTT

clone_size: -
v_call: TRBV5-1
j_call: TRBJ2-1
d_call: -
cdr3_aa: CASSSRETTYNEQFF
cdr3_nt: TGCGCCAGCAGCTCCCGGGAGACGACATACAATGAGCAGTTCTTC

clone_size: -
v_call: TRBV19
j_call: TRBJ2-5
d_call: -
cdr3_aa: CASSIVGRAEETQYF
cdr3_nt: TGTGCCAGTAGTATAGTAGGCAGAGCTGAAGAGACCCAGTACTTC

clone_size: -
v_call: TRBV6-6
j_call: TRBJ2-5
d_call: -
cdr3_aa: CASRYTGTSEETQYF
cdr3_nt: TGTGCCAGCAGGTATACCGGGACGTCGGAAGAGACCCAGTACTTC

clone_size: -
v_call: TRBV5-4
j_call: TRBJ2-7
d_call: -
cdr3_aa: CASSLYSYEQYF
cdr3_nt: TGTGCCAGCAGCCTTTACTCCTACGAGCAGTACTTC

clone_size: -
v_call: TRBV19
j_call: TRBJ2-2
d_call: -
cdr3_aa: CASVGGNSIGELFF
cdr3_nt: TGTGCCAGTGTCGGGGGCAATAGTATCGGGGAGCTGTTTTTT

clone_size: -
v_call: TRBV7-9
j_call: TRBJ2-5
d_call: TRBD2
cdr3_aa: CASRLAGGPQETQYF
cdr3_nt: TGTGCCAGCAGATTAGCGGGAGGACCGCAAGAGACCCAGTACTTC

clone_size: -
v_call: TRBV5-4
j_call: TRBJ2-5
d_call: -
cdr3_aa: CASSFLDSPETQYF
cdr3_nt: TGTGCCAGCAGCTTCCTAGATTCTCCCGAGACCCAGTACTTC

clone_size: few
v_call: TRBV29-1
j_call: TRBJ2-5
d_call: TRBD1
cdr3_aa: CSVETGGDETQYF
cdr3_nt: TGCAGCGTCGAAACAGGGGGCGATGAGACCCAGTACTTC

clone_size: -
v_call: TRBV5-6
j_call: TRBJ1-2
d_call: TRBD1
cdr3_aa: CASSPGQGGYGYTF
cdr3_nt: TGTGCCAGCAGCCCCGGACAGGGGGGCTATGGCTACACCTTC

clone_size: -
v_call: TRBV4-1
j_call: TRBJ2-3
d_call: TRBD2
cdr3_aa: CASSQDGALKAGTSGRTDTQYF
cdr3_nt: TGCGCCAGCAGCCAAGATGGGGCTTTGAAAGCAGGGACTAGCGGGAGAACAGATACGCAGTATTTT

clone_size: -
v_call: TRBV5-5
j_call: TRBJ1-5
d_call: -
cdr3_aa: CASSFGGDNQPQHF
cdr3_nt: TGTGCCAGCAGCTTTGGGGGGGACAATCAGCCCCAGCATTTT

clone_size: -
v_call: TRBV29-1
j_call: TRBJ2-3
d_call: TRBD2
cdr3_aa: CSVEGAGGQDTQYF
cdr3_nt: TGCAGCGTTGAGGGAGCGGGAGGGCAGGATACGCAGTATTTT

clone_size: -
v_call: TRBV15
j_call: TRBJ2-7
d_call: -
cdr3_aa: CATSRDLAEQYF
cdr3_nt: TGTGCCACCAGCAGAGATCTGGCAGAGCAGTACTTC

clone_size: once
v_call: TRBV5-4
j_call: TRBJ2-7
d_call: TRBD2
cdr3_aa: CASSDGTSVEQYF
cdr3_nt: TGTGCCAGCAGCGATGGGACTAGCGTCGAGCAGTACTTC

clone_size: few
v_call: TRBV13
j_call: TRBJ2-3
d_call: -
cdr3_aa: CASSSPGGPDTQYF
cdr3_nt: TGTGCCAGCAGCTCCCCCGGGGGCCCAGATACGCAGTATTTT

clone_size: few
v_call: TRBV5-3
j_call: TRBJ1-3
d_call: -
cdr3_aa: CARSSDTIYF
cdr3_nt: TGTGCCAGAAGCTCTGACACCATATATTTT

clone_size: -
v_call: TRBV4-2
j_call: TRBJ1-2
d_call: -
cdr3_aa: CASSQDGSLDGYTF
cdr3_nt: TGTGCCAGCAGCCAGGACGGGTCCTTAGATGGCTACACCTTC

clone_size: -
v_call: TRBV2
j_call: TRBJ2-3
d_call: TRBD2
cdr3_aa: CASSARLAGSTDTQYF
cdr3_nt: TGTGCCAGCAGTGCTCGACTAGCGGGTAGCACAGATACGCAGTATTTT

clone_size: -
v_call: TRBV6-5
j_call: TRBJ1-5
d_call: -
cdr3_aa: CASSYGQTGQPQHF
cdr3_nt: TGTGCCAGCAGTTACGGACAGACAGGTCAGCCCCAGCATTTT

clone_size: -
v_call: TRBV20-1
j_call: TRBJ2-7
d_call: -
cdr3_aa: CSAPFGYEQYF
cdr3_nt: TGCAGTGCTCCATTTGGGTACGAGCAGTACTTC